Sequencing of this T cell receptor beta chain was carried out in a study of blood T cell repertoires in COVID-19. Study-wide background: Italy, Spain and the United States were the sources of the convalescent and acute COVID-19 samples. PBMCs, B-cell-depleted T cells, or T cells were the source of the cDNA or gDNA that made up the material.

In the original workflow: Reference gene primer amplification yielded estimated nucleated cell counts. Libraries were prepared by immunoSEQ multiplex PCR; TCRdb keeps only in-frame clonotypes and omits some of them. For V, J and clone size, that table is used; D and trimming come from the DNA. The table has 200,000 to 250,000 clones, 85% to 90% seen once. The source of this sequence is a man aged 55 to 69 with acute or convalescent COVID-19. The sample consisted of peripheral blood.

CDR3 protein: CASSNSRGSGSNIQYF. The CDR3 DNA reads as TGTGCCAGCAGTAATTCCAGGGGTAGCGGGAGTAACATTCAGTACTTC. The chain carries TRBV5-4 and TRBJ2-4; 9 bases match TRBD2. CDR3 length: 16 amino acids. V lost 5 bases, J lost 7 bases, and 13 bases stayed unmatched. Germline V CDR1 and CDR2: SGHNT, YYREEE (reference sequence).